This T cell receptor (beta chain) came from a study of blood T cell repertoires in COVID-19. Germline assignment: CDR1 MNHEY and CDR2 SMNVEV (reference sequence). V lost 6 bases to trimming and J lost 5 bases, with 17 bases between them. The CDR3 has 15 amino acids. TCRdb's table, derived via immunoSEQ multiplex PCR, lists solely in-frame clones and lacks some. The table shows 100,000 to 150,000 clones, with 70% to 90% occurring only once. Sequencing was performed on peripheral blood. The origin of this receptor is a woman aged 45 to 65 with acute or convalescent COVID-19. This chain links TRBV27 with TRBJ2-1, with D possibly matching TRBD1 (6 bases). DNA of the CDR3: TGTGCCAGCAGCCCCCGATCGGGACACCACAATGAGCAGTTCTTC. The encoded protein is CASSPRSGHHNEQFF.